This T cell receptor (beta chain) originates from a study of metastatic and nonmetastatic thyroid tumors. Study findings and constraints: Reported TCR beta diversity, measured in blood and tumor, was significantly higher for malignant thyroid tumors than for benign nodules.

Original methodology: Variation in CDR3 across clinicopathological groups served as the basis for constructing a distant-metastasis classifier in papillary thyroid cancer. Using MiXCR, TCRdb re-called clones from the PCR reads. TCRdb, rather than the study authors, made the V and J calls. This table has about 93,000 clones, 10% to 15% appearing once. The table lists this clone with many counts. The antigen remains undetermined. None of the patients had undergone any treatment ahead of thyroid surgery. The sequencing sample was made of blood. This clonotype was sampled from a female donor with papillary thyroid cancer or a benign thyroid nodule (not recorded which). Some clones in this sample may be carry-over from other donors' samples.

CDR3 nucleotides: TGTGCCAGCAGCCTCCCCCAGGGGACCACAGATACGCAGTATTTT. It yields the protein CASSLPQGTTDTQYF. V gene TRBV7-9 combines with J gene TRBJ2-3, with D perhaps matching TRBD1 (6 bases). Trimming pared 5 bases from V and 2 bases from J, leaving 14 bases between. The CDR3 is 15 residues long. Germline V gene sequence: CDR1 SEHNR, CDR2 FQNEAQ (reference sequence).